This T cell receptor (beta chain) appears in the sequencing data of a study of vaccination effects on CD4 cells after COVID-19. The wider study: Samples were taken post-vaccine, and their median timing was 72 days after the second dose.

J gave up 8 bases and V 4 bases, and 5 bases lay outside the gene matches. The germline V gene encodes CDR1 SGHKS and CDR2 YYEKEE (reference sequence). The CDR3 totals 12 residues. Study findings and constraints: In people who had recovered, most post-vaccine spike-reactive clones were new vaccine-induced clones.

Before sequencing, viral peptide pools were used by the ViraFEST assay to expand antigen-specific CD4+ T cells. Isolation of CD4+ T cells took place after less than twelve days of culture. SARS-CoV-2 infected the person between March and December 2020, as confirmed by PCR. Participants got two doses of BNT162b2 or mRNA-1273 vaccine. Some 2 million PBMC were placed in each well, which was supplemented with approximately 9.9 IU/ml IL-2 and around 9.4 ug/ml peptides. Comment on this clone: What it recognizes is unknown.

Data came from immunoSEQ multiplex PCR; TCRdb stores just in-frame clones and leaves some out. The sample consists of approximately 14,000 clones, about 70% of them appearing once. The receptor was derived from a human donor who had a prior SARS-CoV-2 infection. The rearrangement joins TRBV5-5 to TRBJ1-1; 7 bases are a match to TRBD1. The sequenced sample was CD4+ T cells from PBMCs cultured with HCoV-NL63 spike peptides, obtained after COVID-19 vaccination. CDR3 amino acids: CASSERQGEAFF. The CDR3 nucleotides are TGTGCCAGCAGCGAAAGACAGGGAGAAGCTTTCTTT.